This TCR beta chain was documented in a study of blood T cell repertoires in COVID-19. The CDR3 runs to 11 residues. In germline, CDR1 is SNHLY, CDR2 FYNNEI. V was clipped by 4 bases and J by 11 bases, with 9 bases between them. Only in-frame clones appear in the TCRdb table, and some are missing; sequencing was by immunoSEQ multiplex PCR. The sample lists fewer than 300,000 clones, over 75% seen once, with roughly 0.8% in the top ten. Material: peripheral blood. The source of this sequence is a woman aged 25 to 45 with acute or convalescent COVID-19. The chain uses TRBV2 and TRBJ2-1; no definite D call. The CDR3 here is CASSAETQQFF. The CDR3 coding sequence is TGTGCCAGCAGTGCGGAGACCCAGCAGTTCTTC.